The 24 T cell receptor beta chains reported below all come from one sample, sequenced in a study of cytomegalovirus exposure and HLA in healthy donors. A multiplex PCR was run with 60 Vbeta primers and 13 Jbeta primers. The repertoire was sequenced with immunoSEQ multiplex PCR; TCRdb's copy has only in-frame clones and lacks some. Of 150,000 to 200,000 clones in the sample, around 81% were seen once. Sequenced sample: PBMCs. Receptors were obtained from a woman aged 18 to 35 in good health and CMV-seropositive.

The chain joins TRBV4-1 to TRBJ2-1; D perhaps matches TRBD1 (6 bases). CDR1 MGHRA and CDR2 YSYEKL come from the germline V gene. V dropped 1 base and J dropped 9 bases, with 19 bases sitting between them. The CDR3 totals 16 residues. CDR3 DNA sequence: TGCGCCAGCAGCCAAGGTTGGGGGCAGGCATTGGGTGAGCAGTTCTTC. It codes for CASSQGWGQALGEQFF.

This sequence joins TRBV6-1 and TRBJ2-5; 7 bases match TRBD2. Trimming cost V 3 bases and J 2 bases; bases outside gene matches: 9. Germline V gene data show CDR1 as MNHNS and CDR2 as SASEGT. The CDR3 sequence is 16 residues long. The CDR3 coding sequence is TGTGCCAGCAGTGATTTTTCGAGCGGGGTTCAAGAGACCCAGTACTTC. It is translated as CASSDFSSGVQETQYF.

This chain uses TRBV4-2 with TRBJ2-7; D is unresolved. Trimming took 0 bases from V and 2 from J, leaving 8 bases between them. This CDR3 region has 14 residues. Germline CDR1 LGHNA, CDR2 YNFKEQ. Here the CDR3 DNA reads TGTGCCAGCAGCCAAGATGTACAGACCTACGAGCAGTACGTC. This translates into CASSQDVQTYEQYV.

V usage is TRBV2 and J usage is TRBJ1-1, with D maybe TRBD1 (5 bases). Deletions cut 5 bases from V and 5 bases from J, with 18 bases between. The CDR3 contains 15 residues. Per germline, CDR1 SNHLY and CDR2 FYNNEI. The CDR3 sequence: CASSPPGGDKTEAFF. CDR3 bases: TGTGCCAGCAGTCCCCCGGGGGGGGATAAGACTGAAGCTTTCTTT.

The chain employs TRBV30 and TRBJ1-3; D unclear. The length of the CDR3 is 15 residues. Per the germline V gene, CDR1 is GTSNPN and CDR2 is SVGIG (reference sequence). V lost 0 bases, J lost 4 bases, and 13 bases lay in between. CDR3 region: CAWSVPGTGGNTIYF. As DNA, the CDR3 is TGTGCCTGGAGTGTACCGGGAACGGGAGGAAACACCATATATTTT.

This clone was seen just once. The chain is built from TRBV7-6 and TRBJ1-2; 10 nucleotides agree with TRBD1. This CDR3 is 15 amino acids long. With V trimmed by 0 bases and J by 4 bases, 2 bases remained unmatched. CDR1 and CDR2 from the germline V gene are SGHVS and FNYEAQ. The CDR3 is CASSLATGGGYGYTF. DNA for the CDR3: TGTGCCAGCAGCTTAGCGACAGGGGGCGGCTATGGCTACACCTTC.

The chain has TRBV2 and TRBJ1-2; the D gene is possibly TRBD1 (5 bases). Germline V gives CDR1 SNHLY, CDR2 FYNNEI. The V end lost 4 bases, the J end lost 5 bases, and 8 bases lay between the germline ends. This CDR3 is 12 amino acids long. This chain's CDR3 is CASSVEGYGYTF. DNA of the CDR3: TGTGCCAGCAGTGTGGAGGGGTATGGCTACACCTTC.

The V gene is TRBV4-1, the J gene TRBJ1-6; D is perhaps TRBD1 (6 bases). The CDR3 runs 15 residues. CDR1 and CDR2 from the germline V gene are MGHRA and YSYEKL. V shed 0 bases and J shed 7 bases, with 10 bases lying between them. DNA for the CDR3: TGCGCCAGCAGCCAAGAGGCCCAGGGGAATTCACCCCTCCACTTT. Its translation: CASSQEAQGNSPLHF.

The chain links TRBV6-6 to TRBJ2-3; D not resolved. Trimming stripped 2 bases from V and 6 bases from J, with 9 bases between. CDR1 is MNHNY, CDR2 SVGAGI, per germline (reference sequence). CDR3 length: 13 amino acids. CDR3 protein: CASSYVEPDTQYF. The DNA of the CDR3 is TGTGCCAGCAGTTACGTCGAGCCCGATACGCAGTATTTT.

This chain links TRBV6-5 with TRBJ2-1, with D possibly TRBD1 on 5 matching bases. Germline CDR1 MNHEY, CDR2 SVGAGI. CDR3 length: 13 residues. Deletions cut 0 bases from V and 10 bases from J, with 10 bases between. CDR3 DNA sequence: TGTGCCAGCAGTTACTCGAGGCAGGGAGAGCAGTTCTTC. Residues: CASSYSRQGEQFF.

A few counts support this clone. The rearrangement uses TRBV4-1 and TRBJ2-7; 7 nucleotides line up with TRBD2. The CDR3 runs 14 residues. V shed 0 bases and J 3 bases; nucleotides not matched to a gene: 2. CDR1 and CDR2 (germline): MGHRA, YSYEKL. DNA for the CDR3: TGCGCCAGCAGCCAAGAACGGGGGGACTACGAGCAGTACTTC. Translating gives CASSQERGDYEQYF.

This chain connects TRBV27 to TRBJ2-5; 10 bases fit TRBD2. V gave up 7 bases and J gave up 5 bases; unmatched junction bases: 7. The germline gives CDR1 MNHEY, CDR2 SMNVEV (reference sequence). The CDR3 has 14 amino acids. This CDR3 is CASKRTSGRETQYF. The CDR3 DNA reads as TGTGCCAGCAAAAGGACTAGCGGAAGGGAGACCCAGTACTTC.

V gene TRBV10-2 combines with J gene TRBJ2-5, with a tentative D call TRBD2 (5 bases). V was cut by 6 bases and J by 2 bases, with 10 bases left in between. The CDR3 is 13 amino acids. Germline lookup yields CDR1 WSHSY and CDR2 SAAADI. CDR3: CASREAAQETQYF. The CDR3 DNA reads TGCGCCAGCAGAGAAGCGGCTCAAGAGACCCAGTACTTC.

CDR3 region: CASSITGGITEAFF. For the CDR3, the DNA is TGTGCCAGCAGCATCACAGGGGGCATCACTGAAGCTTTCTTT. The V and J genes are TRBV11-3 and TRBJ1-1; 9 bases are a match to TRBD1. V lost 5 bases to trimming and J lost 4 bases; unmatched junction nucleotides: 5. Germline-derived CDR1 and CDR2 are SGHNT and YENEEA. This CDR3 comprises 14 residues.

The chain has TRBV18 and TRBJ2-5; TRBD2 matches at 11 bases. The CDR3 is 15 residues long. V dropped 5 bases and J dropped 5; count of bases not matched to a gene: 7. Germline CDR1 and CDR2: KGHSH and LQKENI. DNA of the CDR3: TGTGCCAGCTCATCACTTACTAGCGGGGGTGAGACCCAGTACTTC. Translated: CASSSLTSGGETQYF.

This clone was seen only once. This chain joins TRBV7-8 and TRBJ2-7; TRBD2 is a possible D gene (5 bases). This CDR3 spans 13 amino acids. The germline V and J ends were trimmed by 3 bases and 6 bases, with 12 bases remaining between them. Germline assignment: CDR1 SGHVS and CDR2 FQNEAQ. The CDR3 coding sequence is TGTGCCAGCAGCTTCGGCGGGTCCCTCGAGCAGTACGTC. This codes for CASSFGGSLEQYV.

The CDR3 nucleotides read TGTGCCAGCAGCTTAAGGGGGGGCACCCAGAACACTGAAGCTTTCTTT. Translated, it gives CASSLRGGTQNTEAFF. This rearrangement joins TRBV7-6 to TRBJ1-1; tentative D call: TRBD1 (6 bases). The CDR3 contains 16 residues. Per the germline V gene, CDR1 is SGHVS and CDR2 is FNYEAQ. Trimming removed 2 bases from V and 1 base from J, with 14 bases in between.

CDR3 loop: CASSPTPGGNYGYTF. CDR3 sequence (DNA): TGTGCCAGCAGTCCAACCCCAGGGGGGAACTATGGCTACACCTTC. V is TRBV27 and J is TRBJ1-2, with TRBD1 matching 7 bases. Germline V CDR1 and CDR2: MNHEY, SMNVEV (reference sequence). The J segment lost 2 bases and the V segment lost 5 bases, leaving 8 bases of the junction unmatched. This CDR3 comprises 15 residues.

This clone came up once. The chain links TRBV5-1 to TRBJ2-6; a weak D match, TRBD2 (5 bases). Trimming left V 4 bases short and J 2 bases short, with 16 bases between. Per germline, CDR1 SGHRS and CDR2 YFSETQ. The CDR3 contains 17 residues. Here the CDR3 DNA reads TGCGCCAGCAGCCCAAACGCGGGCGGTACTGGGGCCAACGTCCTGACTTTC. Its protein is CASSPNAGGTGANVLTF.

This chain joins TRBV6-1 and TRBJ1-1; 9 nucleotides agree with TRBD1. V trimming: 7 bases; J trimming: 6 bases; junction bases outside the gene matches: 6. This CDR3 contains 13 residues. CDR1 is MNHNS, CDR2 SASEGT, per germline. CDR3 loop: CASIQGAAPEAFF. The CDR3, as DNA: TGTGCCAGCATACAGGGGGCCGCACCTGAAGCTTTCTTT.

The gene calls are TRBV4-1 and TRBJ1-1; 8 nucleotides align to TRBD1. The CDR3 contains 17 residues. V lost 4 bases, J lost 2 bases, and 12 bases stayed unmatched. Germline CDR1 MGHRA, CDR2 YSYEKL. In DNA form, the CDR3 reads TGCGCCAGCAGCCGGGCCCCGACAGGGGAAATCAACACTGAAGCTTTCTTT. Translation: CASSRAPTGEINTEAFF.

The chain recombines TRBV5-4 with TRBJ1-4; weak D call: TRBD1 (5 bases). The CDR3 extends over 14 amino acids. V dropped 2 bases and J dropped 9 bases, with 14 bases sitting between them. Germline V gene data show CDR1 as SGHNT and CDR2 as YYREEE (reference sequence). In nucleotides, the CDR3 is TGTGCCAGCAGCTTAGGGCAGGGTTACCAAAAACTGTTTTTT. It specifies CASSLGQGYQKLFF.

V gene TRBV12-1 combines with J gene TRBJ2-5; TRBD1 is the table's D call and was not checked against the DNA. The J call may be in error: the DNA end matches TRBJ2-7 better. TRBV12-1 has pseudogene status. CDR3 length: 13 residues. CDR3 protein: CARCRDSLYEQYF. CDR3 in DNA: TGTGCCCGCTGCCGGGACAGCCTCTACGAGCAGTACTTC.

This chain links TRBV6-1 with TRBJ2-2; possible D gene TRBD2, 6 bases. From germline, CDR1 is MNHNS and CDR2 SASEGT. The germline V and J ends were trimmed by 6 bases and 5 bases, with 16 bases remaining between them. The length of the CDR3 is 15 residues. CDR3 loop: CASRSGSEWTGELFF. The CDR3 bases are TGTGCCAGCAGGAGCGGGTCCGAGTGGACCGGGGAGCTGTTTTTT.